These T cell receptor beta chains were read from a single sample in a study of prognosis after radiotherapy for stage I lung cancer. TCRdb passed the multiplex PCR reads through MiXCR, listing each CDR3 protein once. The profile shows about 35,000 distinct CDR3 sequences, 32% of them singletons. Specimen: PBMCs, collected before or after stereotactic body radiation therapy (not recorded which). The source is a donor over 45 with non-small cell lung cancer. Each CDR3 is given with its conserved first and last residue. A D gene is named only where the DNA matches it firmly. Some rows mark clone size as missing; the rest say once, few, many or name a class of expanded clone.

TGTGCCAGCAGCTCTCAAACCGCAGGGGGCTCCTACGAGCAGTACTTC	CASSSQTAGGSYEQYF	TRBV11-2	TRBD1	TRBJ2-7	many
TGTGCCAGCACCCGAGGGACAGGAGGAAACACCATATATTTT	CASTRGTGGNTIYF	TRBV9	TRBD1	TRBJ1-3	many
TGTGCCAGCAGTTACTCCATCGGACGGAACTCCGGAAACACCATATATTTT	CASSYSIGRNSGNTIYF	TRBV6-9	NA	TRBJ1-3	NA
TGTGCCAGCAGAAAGAGCGGGGGGGGCACAGATACGCAGTATTTT	CASRKSGGGTDTQYF	TRBV5-4	TRBD2	TRBJ2-3	many
TGTGCCACCAGTGATCCAATAGGGACAGGGTTGGAGACCCAGTACTTC	CATSDPIGTGLETQYF	TRBV24-1	TRBD1	TRBJ2-5	many
TGTGCCAGCAGCGCTGGAGGGACCCAAGAGACCCAGTACTTC	CASSAGGTQETQYF	TRBV9	NA	TRBJ2-5	many
TGTGCCAGCAGTAAGACAGTGATAAGTGAAGAGACCCAGTACTTC	CASSKTVISEETQYF	TRBV2	NA	TRBJ2-5	NA
TGTGCCAGCAGCCAAGACACCGGGGAGCTGTTTTTT	CASSQDTGELFF	TRBV3-1	NA	TRBJ2-2	many
TGTGCCAGCAGGACCCCTGGGGGTATCTGGGGGGCGGGGCCAGATACGCAGTATTTT	CASRTPGGIWGAGPDTQYF	TRBV6-2/TRBV6-3	NA	TRBJ2-3	NA
TGTGCCAGCAGTGTTCAGAATTACGAGCAGTACTTC	CASSVQNYEQYF	TRBV2	NA	TRBJ2-7	NA
TGCAGCGTTAGGCCACGCAGGGGGAGCAATCGGGGCACTGAAGCTTTCTTT	CSVRPRRGSNRGTEAFF	TRBV29-1	TRBD1	TRBJ1-1	many
TGCGCCAGCAGCTGGGGGGGGGTGAACACTGAAGCTTTCTTT	CASSWGGVNTEAFF	TRBV5-1	NA	TRBJ1-1	many
TGTGCCAGCATCCCAACGGGATTGCGCGGGGGGTTCACCGGGGAGCTGTTTTTT	CASIPTGLRGGFTGELFF	TRBV7-6	TRBD2	TRBJ2-2	NA
TGTGCCAGCAGCGACACTAGCGGGGGGACTTCTAGCACAGATACGCAGTATTTT	CASSDTSGGTSSTDTQYF	TRBV7-2	TRBD2	TRBJ2-3	many
TGCAGTGCTAGAGGAGAGGATGGGAGCTATGGCTACACCTTC	CSARGEDGSYGYTF	TRBV20-1	NA	TRBJ1-2	many
TGTGCCAGCAGCTTAGACAATCAGCCCCAGCATTTT	CASSLDNQPQHF	TRBV7-9	NA	TRBJ1-5	many
TGTGCCAGCAGCTTAGATTCGCGACAGGGGAGAGCTTTCTTT	CASSLDSRQGRAFF	TRBV11-2	TRBD1	TRBJ1-1	NA
TGCGCCAGCAGCTCGGACAGGCCAGAGGATACGCAGTATTTT	CASSSDRPEDTQYF	TRBV5-1	TRBD1	TRBJ2-3	many
TGCGCCAGCAGCTTCGTGAGTGAAACAGATACGCAGTATTTT	CASSFVSETDTQYF	TRBV5-1	NA	TRBJ2-3	many
TGTGCCAGCAGCGTCGGCGGGCGGGGGTTCACAGATACGCAGTATTTT	CASSVGGRGFTDTQYF	TRBV9	TRBD2	TRBJ2-3	many
TGCGCCAGCAGCCGAGACAGGGGAAGTAATGAAAAACTGTTTTTT	CASSRDRGSNEKLFF	TRBV4-3	TRBD1	TRBJ1-4	many
TGCGAAAGCAGGGGCGGAACTGACACTGAAGCTTTCTTT	CESRGGTDTEAFF	TRBV10-2	NA	TRBJ1-1	NA
TGTGCCAGCAGTTACTCCCCAGTTAGCGGATTATACAATGAGCAGTTCTTC	CASSYSPVSGLYNEQFF	TRBV6-9	NA	TRBJ2-1	NA
TGTGCCAGCAGCCAAGAGGGACTAGCGGGGGACTACCAAGAGACCCAGTACTTC	CASSQEGLAGDYQETQYF	TRBV7-8	TRBD2	TRBJ2-5	many
TGTGCCAGCAGTGAAAATGTAGTAGCGGTATACAATGAGCAGTTCTTC	CASSENVVAVYNEQFF	TRBV6-8	NA	TRBJ2-1	NA
TGCGCCAGCAGCTTGATTGGGACAGCCGACAATGAGCAGTTCTTC	CASSLIGTADNEQFF	TRBV5-1	TRBD1	TRBJ2-1	many
TGTGCCAGCAGCTTAGATCAGGGGAACACTGAAGCTTTCTTT	CASSLDQGNTEAFF	TRBV7-6	NA	TRBJ1-1	many
TGTGCCAGCGGTACAGGGGGCGGAAAACTGTTTTTT	CASGTGGGKLFF	TRBV2	TRBD1	TRBJ1-4	many
TGCAGTGCTAGAGTGGCCAGGTGGACCAATCAGCCCCAGTATTTT	CSARVARWTNQPQYF	TRBV20-1	NA	TRBJ2-3	NA
TGCGCCAGCAGCTTGGCCAGGTGCGCTAGCGTGACTTACGAGCAGTACTTC	CASSLARCASVTYEQYF	TRBV5-1	NA	TRBJ2-7	NA
TGTGCCAGCAGTTCCCGGACCCCCACAGGGGGGGACGCTTTCTTT	CASSSRTPTGGDAFF	TRBV6-9	TRBD1	TRBJ1-1	many
TGTGCCAGCAGTAAGACAGGGTATGGCTACACCTTC	CASSKTGYGYTF	TRBV12-3/TRBV12-4	TRBD1	TRBJ1-2	few
TGCGCCAGCAGCTTTTTTGGGGCGGCAGAGACCCAGTACTTC	CASSFFGAAETQYF	TRBV5-1	NA	TRBJ2-5	many
TGTGCCAGCAGCTTAGAAGGGACTGTTCCTGGAAACACCATATATTTT	CASSLEGTVPGNTIYF	TRBV7-9	NA	TRBJ1-3	many
TGTGCCAGCAGTTACTCGAGACAGGGGGACTATGGCTACACCTTC	CASSYSRQGDYGYTF	TRBV6-2/TRBV6-3	TRBD1	TRBJ1-2	many
TGTGCCAGTTCGTGGGGGGCACATAACAATGAGCAGTTCTTC	CASSWGAHNNEQFF	TRBV19	NA	TRBJ2-1	NA